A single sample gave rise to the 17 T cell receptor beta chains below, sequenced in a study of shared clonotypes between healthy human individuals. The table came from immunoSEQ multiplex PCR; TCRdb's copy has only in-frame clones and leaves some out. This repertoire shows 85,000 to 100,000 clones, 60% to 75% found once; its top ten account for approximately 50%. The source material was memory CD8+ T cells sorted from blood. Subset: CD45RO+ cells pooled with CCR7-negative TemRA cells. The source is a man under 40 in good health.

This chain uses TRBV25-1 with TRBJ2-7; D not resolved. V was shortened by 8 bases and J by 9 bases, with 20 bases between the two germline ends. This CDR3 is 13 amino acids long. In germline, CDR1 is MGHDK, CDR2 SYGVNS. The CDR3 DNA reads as TGTGCCAGCTCTCCGGGTCCAAACAAAAGGCAGTACTTC. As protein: CASSPGPNKRQYF.

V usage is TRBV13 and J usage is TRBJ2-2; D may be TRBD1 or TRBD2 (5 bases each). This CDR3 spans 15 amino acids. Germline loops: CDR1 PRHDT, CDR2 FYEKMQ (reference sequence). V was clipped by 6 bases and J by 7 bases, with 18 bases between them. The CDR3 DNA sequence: TGTGCCAGCAGTCTGCTTAGCGACAGAGTCGGGGAGCTGTTTTTT. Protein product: CASSLLSDRVGELFF.

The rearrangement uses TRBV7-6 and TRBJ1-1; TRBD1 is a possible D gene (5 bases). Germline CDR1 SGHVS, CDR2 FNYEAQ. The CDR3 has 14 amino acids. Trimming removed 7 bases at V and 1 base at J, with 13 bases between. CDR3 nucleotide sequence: TGTGCCAGCAACCCTCCGGGACGGAACACTGAAGCTTTCTTT. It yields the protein CASNPPGRNTEAFF.

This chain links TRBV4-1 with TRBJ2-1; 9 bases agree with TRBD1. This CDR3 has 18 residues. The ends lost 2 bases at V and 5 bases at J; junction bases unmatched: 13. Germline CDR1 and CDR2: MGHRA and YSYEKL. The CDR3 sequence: CASSQTGPGTGFDNEQFF. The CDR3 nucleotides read TGCGCCAGCAGCCAAACCGGTCCCGGGACAGGGTTTGACAATGAGCAGTTCTTC.

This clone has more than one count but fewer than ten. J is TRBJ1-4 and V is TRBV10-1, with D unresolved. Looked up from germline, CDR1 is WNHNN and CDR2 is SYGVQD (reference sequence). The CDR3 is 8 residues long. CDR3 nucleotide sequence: TGCGTGGATCGCAAACTGTTTTTT. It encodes CVDRKLFF.

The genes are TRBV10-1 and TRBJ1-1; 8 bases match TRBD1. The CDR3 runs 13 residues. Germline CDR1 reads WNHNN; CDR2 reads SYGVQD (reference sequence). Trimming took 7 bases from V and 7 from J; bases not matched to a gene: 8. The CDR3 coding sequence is TGCGCCAGCAAGGACAGGGCGTCGGGTGAAGCTTTCTTT. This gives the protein CASKDRASGEAFF.

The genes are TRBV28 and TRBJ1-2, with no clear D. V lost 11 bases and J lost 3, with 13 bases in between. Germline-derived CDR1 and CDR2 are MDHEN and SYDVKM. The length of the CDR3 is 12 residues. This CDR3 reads CAVMKRYYGYTF. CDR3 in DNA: TGTGCCGTCATGAAGAGATACTATGGCTACACCTTC.

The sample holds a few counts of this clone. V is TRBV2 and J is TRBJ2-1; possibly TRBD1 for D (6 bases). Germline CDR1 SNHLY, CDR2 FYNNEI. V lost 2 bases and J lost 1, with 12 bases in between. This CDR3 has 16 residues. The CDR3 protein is CASSEMGHQSYNEQFF. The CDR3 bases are TGTGCCAGCAGTGAAATGGGACACCAATCCTACAATGAGCAGTTCTTC.

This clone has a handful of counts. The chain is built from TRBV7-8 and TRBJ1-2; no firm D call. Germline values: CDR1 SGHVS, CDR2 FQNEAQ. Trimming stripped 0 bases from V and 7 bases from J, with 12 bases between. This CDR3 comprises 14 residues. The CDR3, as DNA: TGTGCCAGCAGCTTAGCGAGCGAGTTTCGTGGCTACACCTTC. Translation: CASSLASEFRGYTF.

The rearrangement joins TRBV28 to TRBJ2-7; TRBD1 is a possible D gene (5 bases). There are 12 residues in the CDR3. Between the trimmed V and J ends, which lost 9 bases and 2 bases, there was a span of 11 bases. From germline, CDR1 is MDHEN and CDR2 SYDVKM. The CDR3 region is CASYRITYEQYF. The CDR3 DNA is TGTGCCAGTTACAGGATTACCTACGAGCAGTACTTC.

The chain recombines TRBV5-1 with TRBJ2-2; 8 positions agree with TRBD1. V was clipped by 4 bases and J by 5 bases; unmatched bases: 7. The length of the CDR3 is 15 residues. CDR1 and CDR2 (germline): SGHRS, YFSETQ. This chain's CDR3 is CASSPGGADTGELFF. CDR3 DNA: TGCGCCAGCAGCCCAGGGGGCGCAGATACCGGGGAGCTGTTTTTT. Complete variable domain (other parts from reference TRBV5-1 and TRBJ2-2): KAGVTQTPRYLIKTRGQQVTLSCSPISGHRSVSWYQQTPGQGLQFLFEYFSETQRNKGNFPGRFSGRQFSNSRSEMNVSTLELGDSALYLCASSPGGADTGELFFGEGSRLTVL.

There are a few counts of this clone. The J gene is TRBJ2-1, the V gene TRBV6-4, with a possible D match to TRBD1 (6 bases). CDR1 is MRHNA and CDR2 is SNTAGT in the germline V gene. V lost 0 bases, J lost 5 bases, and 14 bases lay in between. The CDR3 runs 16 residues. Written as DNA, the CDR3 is TGTGCCAGCAGTGACTCCTCGGGACAAGACCACAATGAGCAGTTCTTC. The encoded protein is CASSDSSGQDHNEQFF.

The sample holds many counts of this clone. The CDR3 DNA reads as TGTGCCAGCAGCTTAGTGGATAGCGGGAAAGACGAGCAGTACTTC. It yields the protein CASSLVDSGKDEQYF. This rearrangement joins TRBV11-2 to TRBJ2-7; 8 nucleotides line up with TRBD2. CDR1 is SGHAT and CDR2 is FQNNGV in the germline V gene. J was trimmed by 5 bases and V by 1 base; bases with no gene match: 7. The CDR3 is 15 residues long.

CDR3 sequence (DNA): TGTGCCAGCAGCTTGGGGGAGGGCTGGGGCGATGAGCAGTTCTTC. It translates to CASSLGEGWGDEQFF. The chain uses TRBV5-4 and TRBJ2-1; 7 bases are shared with TRBD2. J was trimmed by 8 bases and V by 0 bases; bases with no gene match: 8. CDR3 length equals 15 residues. Per the germline V gene, CDR1 is SGHNT and CDR2 is YYREEE (reference sequence).

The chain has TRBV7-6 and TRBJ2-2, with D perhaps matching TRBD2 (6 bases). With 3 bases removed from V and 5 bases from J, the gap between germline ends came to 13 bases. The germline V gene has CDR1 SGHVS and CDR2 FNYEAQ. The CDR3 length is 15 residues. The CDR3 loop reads CASSLAMGGTGELFF. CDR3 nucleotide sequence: TGTGCCAGCAGCTTGGCGATGGGGGGAACCGGGGAGCTGTTTTTT.

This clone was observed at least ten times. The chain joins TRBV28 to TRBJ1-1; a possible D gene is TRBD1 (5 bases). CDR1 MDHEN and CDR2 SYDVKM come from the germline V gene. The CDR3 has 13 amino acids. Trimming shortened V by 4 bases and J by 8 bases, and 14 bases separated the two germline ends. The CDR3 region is CASSSGTSYEAFF. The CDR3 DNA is TGTGCCAGCAGTTCCGGGACCTCCTACGAAGCTTTCTTT. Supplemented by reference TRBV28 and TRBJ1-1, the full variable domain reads DVKVTQSSRYLVKRTGEKVFLECVQDMDHENMFWYRQDPGLGLRLIYFSYDVKMKEKGDIPEGYSVSREKKERFSLILESASTNQTSMYLCASSSGTSYEAFFGQGTRLTVV.

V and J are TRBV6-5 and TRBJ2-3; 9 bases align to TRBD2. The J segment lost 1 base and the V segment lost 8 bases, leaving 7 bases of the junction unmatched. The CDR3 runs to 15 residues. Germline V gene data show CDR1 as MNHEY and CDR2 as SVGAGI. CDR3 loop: CASGRLAEGTDTQYF. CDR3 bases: TGTGCCAGCGGGAGACTAGCGGAAGGCACAGATACGCAGTATTTT.